The sequence of this TCR beta chain was determined in a study of molecular identifiers for immune sequencing clone quantification. In the sort, naive CD8 T cells were defined as CD8+CD4-CCR7+CD45RA+. Previously described methods with listed TCR primers produced the bulk TCR libraries. TCRdb called the PCR reads again in MiXCR, with one record for every CDR3 protein. The table shows over 10,000 distinct CDR3 sequences, with around 19% occurring only once. Judged by abundance, this clonotype is medium-sized. No antigen is known for it. Study conclusions and caveats: Jurkat TCR RNA from one cell was spiked into approximately 930,000 naive cells, and it was reportedly detectable there. Clones of above 20 RNA copies carried over 97% of effector molecules; in naive cells they carried under 1%.

Germline loops: CDR1 SEHNR, CDR2 FQNEAQ (reference sequence). The V gene lost 5 bases and the J gene lost 4 bases, with 13 bases spanning the gap. The CDR3 spans 14 residues. The sequence derives from a human donor in good health. Some libraries in this study had Jurkat cell RNA spiked in. Sequencing was performed on naive CD8+ T cells from blood, with Jurkat cell RNA spiked in. Specified subset: FACS-sorted CD8+CD4-CCR7+CD45RA+ naive T cells. The chain recombines TRBV7-9 with TRBJ2-3, with unresolved D. In DNA, the CDR3 is TGTGCCAGCAGCCAAGGGTTGTACCCAGATACGCAGTATTTT. Its protein is CASSQGLYPDTQYF.